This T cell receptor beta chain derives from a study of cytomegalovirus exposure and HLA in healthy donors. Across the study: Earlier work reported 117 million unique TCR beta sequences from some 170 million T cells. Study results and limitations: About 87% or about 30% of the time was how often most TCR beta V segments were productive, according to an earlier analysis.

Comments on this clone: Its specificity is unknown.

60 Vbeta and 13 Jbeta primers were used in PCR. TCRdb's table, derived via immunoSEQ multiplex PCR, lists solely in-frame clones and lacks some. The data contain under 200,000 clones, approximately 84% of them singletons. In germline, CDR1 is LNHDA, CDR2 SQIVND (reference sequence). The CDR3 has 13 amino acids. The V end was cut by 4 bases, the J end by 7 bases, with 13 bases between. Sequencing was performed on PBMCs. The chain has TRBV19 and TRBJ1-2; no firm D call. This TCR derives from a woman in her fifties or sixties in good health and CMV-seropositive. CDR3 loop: CASSNPGRGGYTF. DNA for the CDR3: TGTGCCAGTAGTAATCCGGGGAGAGGTGGCTACACCTTC.